Given below is one TCR beta chain in context. These data originate in a study of blood T cell repertoires in COVID-19. Profiled with immunoSEQ multiplex PCR; TCRdb holds only in-frame clones, not every one. The profile shows approximately 89,000 clones, 75% to 85% of them singletons. CDR1 is LNHDA, CDR2 SQIVND, per germline (reference sequence). Unmatched junction bases numbered 11, after V lost 5 bases and J lost 7 bases. The CDR3 runs 17 residues. The V gene is TRBV19, the J gene TRBJ2-3; 14 nucleotides align to TRBD2. The sequenced sample consisted of peripheral blood. This clonotype was sampled from a human donor in a cohort sampled during active COVID-19. In nucleotides, the CDR3 is TGTGCCAGTAGTTTATCCGGGACTAGCGGGAGTCGGAATACGCAGTATTTT. It specifies CASSLSGTSGSRNTQYF.